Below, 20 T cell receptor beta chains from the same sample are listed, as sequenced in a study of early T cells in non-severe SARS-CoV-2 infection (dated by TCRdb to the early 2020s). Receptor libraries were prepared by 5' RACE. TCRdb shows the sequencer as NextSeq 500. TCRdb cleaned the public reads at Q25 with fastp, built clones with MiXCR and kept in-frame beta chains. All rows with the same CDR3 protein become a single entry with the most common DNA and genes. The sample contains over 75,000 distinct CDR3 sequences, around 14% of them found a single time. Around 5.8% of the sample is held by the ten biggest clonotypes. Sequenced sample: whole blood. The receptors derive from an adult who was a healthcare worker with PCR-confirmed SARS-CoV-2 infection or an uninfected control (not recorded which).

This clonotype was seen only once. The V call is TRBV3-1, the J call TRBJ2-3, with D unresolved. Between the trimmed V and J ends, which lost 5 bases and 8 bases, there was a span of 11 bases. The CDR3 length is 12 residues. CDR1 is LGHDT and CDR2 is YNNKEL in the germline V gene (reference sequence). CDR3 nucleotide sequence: TGTGCCAGCAGCTCCGGGTCTCCTACGCAGTATTTT. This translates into CASSSGSPTQYF.

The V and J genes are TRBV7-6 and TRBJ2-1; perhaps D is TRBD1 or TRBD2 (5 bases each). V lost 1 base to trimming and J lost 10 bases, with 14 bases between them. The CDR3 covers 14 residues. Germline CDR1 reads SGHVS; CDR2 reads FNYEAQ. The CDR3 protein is CASSLDKWGREQFF. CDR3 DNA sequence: TGTGCCAGCAGCTTAGACAAGTGGGGACGGGAGCAGTTCTTC.

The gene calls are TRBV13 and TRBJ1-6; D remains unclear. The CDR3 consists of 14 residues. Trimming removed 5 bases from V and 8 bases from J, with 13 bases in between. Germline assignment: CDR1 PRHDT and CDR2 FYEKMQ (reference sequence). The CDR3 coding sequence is TGTGCCAGCAGCGCAAACGGCGGCCATTCACCCCTCCACTTT. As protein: CASSANGGHSPLHF.

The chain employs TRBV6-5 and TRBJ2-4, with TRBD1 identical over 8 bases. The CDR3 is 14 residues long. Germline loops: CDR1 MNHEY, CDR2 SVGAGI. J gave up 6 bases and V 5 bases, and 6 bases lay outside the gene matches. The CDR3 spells CASSAGGGLNIQYF. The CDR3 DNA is TGTGCCAGCAGTGCAGGGGGCGGATTAAACATTCAGTACTTC.

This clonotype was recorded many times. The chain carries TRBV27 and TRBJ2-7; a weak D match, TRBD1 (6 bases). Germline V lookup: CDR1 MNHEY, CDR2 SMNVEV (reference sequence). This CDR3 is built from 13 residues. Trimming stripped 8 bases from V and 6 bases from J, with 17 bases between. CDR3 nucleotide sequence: TGTGCCAGCGCACCAAACAGGGATGGCGAGCAGTACTTC. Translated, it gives CASAPNRDGEQYF.

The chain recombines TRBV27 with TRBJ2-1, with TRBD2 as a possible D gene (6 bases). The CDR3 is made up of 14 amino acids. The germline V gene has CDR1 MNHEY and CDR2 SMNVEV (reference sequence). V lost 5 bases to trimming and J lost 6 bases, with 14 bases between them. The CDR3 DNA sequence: TGTGCCAGCAGTCCGCGGGGAGTATCCAATGAGCAGTTCTTC. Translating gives CASSPRGVSNEQFF.

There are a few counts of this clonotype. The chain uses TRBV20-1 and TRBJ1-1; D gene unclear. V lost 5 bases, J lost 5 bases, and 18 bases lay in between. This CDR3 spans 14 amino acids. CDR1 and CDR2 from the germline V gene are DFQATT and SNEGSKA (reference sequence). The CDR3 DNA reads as TGCAGTGCTCGACGGGGAGGCGGTGGGACTGAAGCTTTCTTT. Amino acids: CSARRGGGGTEAFF.

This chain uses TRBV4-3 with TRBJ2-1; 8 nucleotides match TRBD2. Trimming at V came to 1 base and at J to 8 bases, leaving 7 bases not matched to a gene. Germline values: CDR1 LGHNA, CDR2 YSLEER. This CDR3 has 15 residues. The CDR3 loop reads CASSQGAGGTYEQFF. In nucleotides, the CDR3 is TGCGCCAGCAGCCAAGGGGCGGGAGGTACCTATGAGCAGTTCTTC.

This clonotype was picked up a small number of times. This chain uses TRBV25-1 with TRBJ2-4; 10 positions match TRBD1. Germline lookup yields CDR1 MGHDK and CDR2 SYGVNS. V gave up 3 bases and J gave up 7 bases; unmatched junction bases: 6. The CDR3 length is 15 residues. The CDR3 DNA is TGTGCCAGCAGTGAGGTCGGGACAGGGGCCAACATTCAGTACTTC. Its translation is CASSEVGTGANIQYF.

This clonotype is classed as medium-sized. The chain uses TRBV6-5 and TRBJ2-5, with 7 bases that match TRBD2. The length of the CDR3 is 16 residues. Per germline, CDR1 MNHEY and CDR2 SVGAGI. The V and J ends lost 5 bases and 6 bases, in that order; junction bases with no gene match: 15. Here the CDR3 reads CASSPAAGVTKKTQYF. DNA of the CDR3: TGTGCCAGCAGTCCCGCGGCGGGGGTAACCAAGAAGACCCAGTACTTC.

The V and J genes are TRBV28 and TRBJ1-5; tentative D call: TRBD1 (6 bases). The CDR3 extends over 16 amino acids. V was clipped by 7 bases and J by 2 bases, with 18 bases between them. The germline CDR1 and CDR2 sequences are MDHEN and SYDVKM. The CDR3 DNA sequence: TGTGCCAGCACCAATGCGAGGGGGAAGCGCAATCAGCCCCAGCATTTT. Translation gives CASTNARGKRNQPQHF.

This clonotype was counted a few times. The CDR3 here is CASSQARGFYSNEQFF. The CDR3 DNA reads as TGTGCCAGCAGCCAAGCTCGAGGGTTCTATAGCAATGAGCAGTTCTTC. This chain joins TRBV3-1 and TRBJ2-1; a possible D gene is TRBD2 (5 bases). The CDR3 loop spans 16 amino acids. V shed 1 base and J shed 6 bases, with 16 bases lying between them. Germline V gives CDR1 LGHDT, CDR2 YNNKEL (reference sequence).

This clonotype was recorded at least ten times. The CDR3 nucleotides are TGTGCCAGCAGTAGACATCGAGCCAATTCACCCCTCCACTTT. Residues: CASSRHRANSPLHF. This chain connects TRBV12-3 or TRBV12-4 to TRBJ1-6; no clear D gene. The germline V and J ends were trimmed by 5 bases and 7 bases, with 12 bases remaining between them. The CDR3 extends over 14 amino acids.

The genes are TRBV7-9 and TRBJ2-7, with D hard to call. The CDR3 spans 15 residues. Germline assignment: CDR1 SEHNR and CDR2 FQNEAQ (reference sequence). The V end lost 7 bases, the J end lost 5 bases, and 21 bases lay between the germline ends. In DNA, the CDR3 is TGTGCCAGCACCCCCACGGGCGGATACCCCCACGAGCAGTACTTC. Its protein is CASTPTGGYPHEQYF.

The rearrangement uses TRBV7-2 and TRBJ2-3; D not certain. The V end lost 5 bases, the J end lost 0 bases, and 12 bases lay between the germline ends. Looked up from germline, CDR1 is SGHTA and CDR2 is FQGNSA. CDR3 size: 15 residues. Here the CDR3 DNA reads TGTGCCAGCAGCACCCAAGTATCTAGCACAGATACGCAGTATTTT. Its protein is CASSTQVSSTDTQYF.

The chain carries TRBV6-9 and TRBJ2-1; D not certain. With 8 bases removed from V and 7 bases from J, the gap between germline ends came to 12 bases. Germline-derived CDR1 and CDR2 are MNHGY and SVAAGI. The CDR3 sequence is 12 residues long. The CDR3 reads CASRTDPNEQFF. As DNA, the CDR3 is TGTGCCAGCCGGACGGACCCAAATGAGCAGTTCTTC.

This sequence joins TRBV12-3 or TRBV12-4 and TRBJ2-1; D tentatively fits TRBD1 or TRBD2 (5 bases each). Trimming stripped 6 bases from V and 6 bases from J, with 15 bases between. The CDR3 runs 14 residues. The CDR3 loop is CASRPAWDLNEQFF. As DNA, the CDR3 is TGTGCCAGCAGACCCGCTTGGGACCTCAATGAGCAGTTCTTC.

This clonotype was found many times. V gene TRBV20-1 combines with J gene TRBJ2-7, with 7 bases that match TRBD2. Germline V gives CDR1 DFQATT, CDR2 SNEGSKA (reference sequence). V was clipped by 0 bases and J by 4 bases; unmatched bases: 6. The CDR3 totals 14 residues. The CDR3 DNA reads TGCAGTGCTAGAGAGGGGGAGGGCCGGTACGAGCAGTACTTC. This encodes CSAREGEGRYEQYF.

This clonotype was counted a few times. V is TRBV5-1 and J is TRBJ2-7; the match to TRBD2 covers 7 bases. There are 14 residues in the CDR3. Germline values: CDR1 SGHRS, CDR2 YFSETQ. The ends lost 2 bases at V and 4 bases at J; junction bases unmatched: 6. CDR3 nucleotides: TGCGCCAGCAGCTTTGCGGGAGCTTCTTACGAGCAGTACTTC. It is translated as CASSFAGASYEQYF.

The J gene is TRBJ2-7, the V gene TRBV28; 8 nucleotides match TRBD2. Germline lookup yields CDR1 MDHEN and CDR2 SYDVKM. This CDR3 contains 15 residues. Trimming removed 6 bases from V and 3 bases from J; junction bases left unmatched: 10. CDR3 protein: CASRKTGTRYYEQYF. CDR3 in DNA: TGTGCCAGCAGAAAGACCGGGACTAGATACTACGAGCAGTACTTC.